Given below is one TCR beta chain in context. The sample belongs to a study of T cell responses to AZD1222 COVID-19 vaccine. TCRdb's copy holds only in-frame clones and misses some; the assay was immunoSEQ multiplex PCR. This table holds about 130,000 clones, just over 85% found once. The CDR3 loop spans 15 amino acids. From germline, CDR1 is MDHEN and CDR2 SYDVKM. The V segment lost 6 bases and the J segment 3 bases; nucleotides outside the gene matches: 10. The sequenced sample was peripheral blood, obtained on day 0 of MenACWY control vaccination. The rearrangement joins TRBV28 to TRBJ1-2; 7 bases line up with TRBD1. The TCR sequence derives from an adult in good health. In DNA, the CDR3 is TGTGCCAGCAGCAGTGACAGGGAGGGGCACTATGGCTACACCTTC. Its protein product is CASSSDREGHYGYTF.